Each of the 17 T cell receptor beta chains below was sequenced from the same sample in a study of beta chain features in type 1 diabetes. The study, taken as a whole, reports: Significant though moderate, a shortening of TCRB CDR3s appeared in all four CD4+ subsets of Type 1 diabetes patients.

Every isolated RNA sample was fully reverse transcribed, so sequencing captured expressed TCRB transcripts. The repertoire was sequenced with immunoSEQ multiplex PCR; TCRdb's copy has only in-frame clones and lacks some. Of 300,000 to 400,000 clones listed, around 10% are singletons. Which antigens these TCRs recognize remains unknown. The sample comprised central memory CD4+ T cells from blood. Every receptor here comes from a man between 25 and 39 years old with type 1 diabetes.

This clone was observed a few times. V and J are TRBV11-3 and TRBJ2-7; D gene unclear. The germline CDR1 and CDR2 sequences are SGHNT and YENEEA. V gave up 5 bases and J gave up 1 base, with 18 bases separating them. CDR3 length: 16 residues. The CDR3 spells CASSLLGGKRSYEQYF. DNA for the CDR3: TGTGCCAGCAGCCTCCTAGGTGGGAAGAGATCCTACGAGCAGTACTTC.

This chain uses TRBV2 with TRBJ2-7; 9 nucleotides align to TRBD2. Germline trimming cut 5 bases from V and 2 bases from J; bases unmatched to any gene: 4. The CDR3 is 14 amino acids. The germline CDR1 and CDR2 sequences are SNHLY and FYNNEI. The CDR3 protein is CASSSSGTPYEQYF. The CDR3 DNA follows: TGTGCCAGCAGTTCTAGCGGGACCCCCTACGAGCAGTACTTC. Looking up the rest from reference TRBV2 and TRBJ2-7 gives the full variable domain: EPEVTQTPSHQVTQMGQEVILRCVPISNHLYFYWYRQILGQKVEFLVSFYNNEISEKSEIFDDQFSVERPDGSNFTLKIRSTKLEDSAMYFCASSSSGTPYEQYFGPGTRLTVT.

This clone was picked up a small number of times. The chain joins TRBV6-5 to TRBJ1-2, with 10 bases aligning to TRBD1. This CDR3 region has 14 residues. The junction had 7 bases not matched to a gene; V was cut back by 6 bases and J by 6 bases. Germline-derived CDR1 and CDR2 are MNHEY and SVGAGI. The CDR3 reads CASRFDRGLNGYTF. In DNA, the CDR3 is TGTGCCAGCAGGTTTGACAGGGGGCTAAATGGCTACACCTTC.

This CDR3 reads CASNPGLAEYNEQFF. The CDR3 region has the DNA TGTGCCAGCAACCCGGGACTAGCGGAATACAATGAGCAGTTCTTC. This rearrangement joins TRBV2 to TRBJ2-1; the match to TRBD2 covers 11 bases. With V trimmed by 7 bases and J by 4 bases, 6 bases remained unmatched. The germline CDR1 and CDR2 sequences are SNHLY and FYNNEI. The CDR3 consists of 15 residues.

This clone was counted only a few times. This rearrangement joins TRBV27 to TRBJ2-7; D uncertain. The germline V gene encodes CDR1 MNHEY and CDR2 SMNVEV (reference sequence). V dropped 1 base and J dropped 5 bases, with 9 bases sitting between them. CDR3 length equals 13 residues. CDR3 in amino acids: CASSLLGSDEQYF. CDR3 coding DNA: TGTGCCAGCAGTTTATTAGGGTCCGACGAGCAGTACTTC.

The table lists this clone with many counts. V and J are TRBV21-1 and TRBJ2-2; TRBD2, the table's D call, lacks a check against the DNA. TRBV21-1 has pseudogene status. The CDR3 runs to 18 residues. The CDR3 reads CASSKDSRLAGDTGELFF. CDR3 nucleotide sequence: TGTGCCAGCAGCAAAGATTCAAGGCTAGCGGGAGACACCGGGGAGCTGTTTTTT.

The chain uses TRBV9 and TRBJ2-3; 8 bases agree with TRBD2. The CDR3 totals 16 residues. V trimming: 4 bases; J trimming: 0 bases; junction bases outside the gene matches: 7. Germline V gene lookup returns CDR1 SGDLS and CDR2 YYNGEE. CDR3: CASSRGAGGSTDTQYF. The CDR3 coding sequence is TGTGCCAGCAGCCGTGGGGCGGGAGGTAGCACAGATACGCAGTATTTT.

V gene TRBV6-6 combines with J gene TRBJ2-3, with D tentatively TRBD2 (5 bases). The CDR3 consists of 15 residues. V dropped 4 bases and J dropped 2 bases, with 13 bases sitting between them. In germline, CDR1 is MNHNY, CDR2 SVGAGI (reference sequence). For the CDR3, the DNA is TGTGCCAGCAGTTTATCTCCGGGATCCACAGATACGCAGTATTTT. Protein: CASSLSPGSTDTQYF.

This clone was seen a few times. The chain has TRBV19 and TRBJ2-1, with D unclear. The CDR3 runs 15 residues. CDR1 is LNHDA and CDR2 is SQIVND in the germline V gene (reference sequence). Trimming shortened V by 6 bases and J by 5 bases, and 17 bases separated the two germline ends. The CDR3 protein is CASSNIATPNNEQFF. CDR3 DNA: TGTGCCAGTAGCAACATAGCAACCCCAAACAATGAGCAGTTCTTC.

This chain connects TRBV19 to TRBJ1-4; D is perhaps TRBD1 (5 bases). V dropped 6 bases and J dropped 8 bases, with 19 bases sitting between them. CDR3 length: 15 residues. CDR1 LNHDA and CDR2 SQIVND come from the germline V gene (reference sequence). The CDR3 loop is CASSTGREQAEKLFF. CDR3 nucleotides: TGTGCCAGTAGCACCGGGCGGGAACAGGCGGAAAAACTGTTTTTT.

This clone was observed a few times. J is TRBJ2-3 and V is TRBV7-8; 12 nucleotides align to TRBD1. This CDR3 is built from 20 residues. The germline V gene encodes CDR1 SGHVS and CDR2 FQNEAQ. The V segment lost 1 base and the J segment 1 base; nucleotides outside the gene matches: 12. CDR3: CASSLVGTGGWRVGTDTQYF. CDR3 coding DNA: TGTGCCAGCAGCTTAGTTGGGACAGGGGGCTGGCGGGTAGGCACAGATACGCAGTATTTT.

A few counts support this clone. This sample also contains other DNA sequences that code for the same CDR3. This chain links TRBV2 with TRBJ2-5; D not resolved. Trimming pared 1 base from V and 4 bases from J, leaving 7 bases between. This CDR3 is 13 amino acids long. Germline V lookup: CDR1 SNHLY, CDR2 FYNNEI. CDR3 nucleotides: TGTGCCAGCAGTGAAGAAGGTCGAGAGACCCAGTACTTC. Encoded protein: CASSEEGRETQYF.

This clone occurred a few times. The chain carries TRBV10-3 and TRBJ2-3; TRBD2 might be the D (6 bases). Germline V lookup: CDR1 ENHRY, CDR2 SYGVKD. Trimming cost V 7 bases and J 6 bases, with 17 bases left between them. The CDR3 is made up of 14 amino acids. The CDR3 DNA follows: TGTGCCATCACAGTCGGGGGTGCCCGGGATACGCAGTATTTT. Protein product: CAITVGGARDTQYF.

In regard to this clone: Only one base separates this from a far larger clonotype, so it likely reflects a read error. CDR3 sequence (DNA): TGTGTCTGGGACAGGGTAGCCGGGGCCAACGTCCTGACTTTC. This encodes CVWDRVAGANVLTF. The chain combines TRBV30 with TRBJ2-6; TRBD1 matches at 9 bases. The germline V gene encodes CDR1 GTSNPN and CDR2 SVGIG (reference sequence). This CDR3 spans 14 amino acids.

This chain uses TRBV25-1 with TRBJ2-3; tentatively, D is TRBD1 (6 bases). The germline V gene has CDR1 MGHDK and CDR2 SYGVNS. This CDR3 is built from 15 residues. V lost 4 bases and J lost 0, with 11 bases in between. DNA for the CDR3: TGTGCCAGCAGTGTAGGGGGTACTAGCACAGATACGCAGTATTTT. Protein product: CASSVGGTSTDTQYF.

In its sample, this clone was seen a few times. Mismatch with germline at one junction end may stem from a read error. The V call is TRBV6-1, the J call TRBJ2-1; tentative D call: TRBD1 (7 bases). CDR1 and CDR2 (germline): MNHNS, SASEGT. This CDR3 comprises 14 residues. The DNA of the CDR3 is TGTGCCATCAGTGAGTCCGCAGGGGGAGGTGAGCAGTTCTTC. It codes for CAISESAGGGEQFF.

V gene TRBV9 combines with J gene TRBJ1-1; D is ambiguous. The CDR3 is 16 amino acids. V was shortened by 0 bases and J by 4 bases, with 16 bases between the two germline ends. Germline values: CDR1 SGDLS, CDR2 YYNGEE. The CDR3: CASSVEARAGRTEAFF. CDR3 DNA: TGTGCCAGCAGCGTAGAGGCAAGGGCTGGACGCACTGAAGCTTTCTTT. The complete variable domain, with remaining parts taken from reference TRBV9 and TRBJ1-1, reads DSGVTQTPKHLITATGQRVTLRCSPRSGDLSVYWYQQSLDQGLQFLIQYYNGEERAKGNILERFSAQQFPDLHSELNLSSLELGDSALYFCASSVEARAGRTEAFFGQGTRLTVV.